Listed here are 13 T cell receptor beta chains from one sample, sequenced in a study of CD8+ T cells in alopecia areata. As to treatment: oral pan-JAK inhibitor, 5-10 mg twice daily. Extraction of RNA preceded its reverse transcription into cDNA, which served as the sequencing template. Measured with immunoSEQ multiplex PCR; TCRdb has only the in-frame clones, and not every one. The sample yields around 210,000 clones, less than 65% seen once. This sample comprised CD4+ T cells sorted from blood, obtained at week 4, from a patient treated with tofacitinib. The receptors come from a human donor with alopecia areata.

V usage is TRBV6-6 and J usage is TRBJ1-5; the match to TRBD1 covers 8 bases. The CDR3 has 14 amino acids. Unmatched junction bases numbered 3, after V lost 4 bases and J lost 4 bases. Germline V gives CDR1 MNHNY, CDR2 SVGAGI (reference sequence). CDR3 in DNA: TGTGCCAGCAGTTGGACAGGGAATAATCAGCCCCAGCATTTT. Its translation: CASSWTGNNQPQHF.

J is TRBJ2-1 and V is TRBV29-1, with TRBD1 identical over 8 bases. The CDR3 totals 16 residues. V shed 4 bases, J shed 4 bases, and the junction held 12 bases outside the gene matches. Germline V lookup: CDR1 SQVTM, CDR2 ANQGSEA. The CDR3 nucleotides are TGCAGCGTTGGAGGGCAGGGGGCTTACTTTTACAATGAGCAGTTCTTC. It codes for CSVGGQGAYFYNEQFF.

This clone appeared a few times. The chain is built from TRBV2 and TRBJ2-7, with D maybe TRBD2 (6 bases). V was shortened by 5 bases and J by 2 bases, with 13 bases between the two germline ends. The germline gives CDR1 SNHLY, CDR2 FYNNEI. CDR3 length: 14 residues. Here the CDR3 DNA reads TGTGCCAGCAGTTCAGTCGGGGGACCCTACGAGCAGTACTTC. Amino acid sequence: CASSSVGGPYEQYF.

V gene TRBV5-6 combines with J gene TRBJ2-3; 8 bases map to TRBD2. From germline, CDR1 is SGHDT and CDR2 YYEEEE. After removal of 4 bases from V and 2 bases from J, the junction contained 3 bases not matched to a gene. The CDR3 is 14 amino acids. The CDR3 reads CASSPAGDTDTQYF. For the CDR3, the DNA is TGTGCCAGCAGCCCAGCGGGGGACACAGATACGCAGTATTTT. Complete variable domain (other parts from reference TRBV5-6 and TRBJ2-3): DAGVTQSPTHLIKTRGQQVTLRCSPKSGHDTVSWYQQALGQGPQFIFQYYEEEERQRGNFPDRFSGHQFPNYSSELNVNALLLGDSALYLCASSPAGDTDTQYFGPGTRLTVL.

This clone was seen only once. The chain employs TRBV7-9 and TRBJ2-1, with TRBD1 identical over 10 bases. Trimming removed 2 bases from V and 7 bases from J; junction bases left unmatched: 5. The germline gives CDR1 SEHNR, CDR2 FQNEAQ (reference sequence). The length of the CDR3 is 15 residues. CDR3 sequence (DNA): TGTGCCAGCAGCTTACGACAGGGGGCATGGAATGAGCAGTTCTTC. Translation: CASSLRQGAWNEQFF.

The rearrangement uses TRBV4-1 and TRBJ2-2, with 7 positions matching TRBD1. V gave up 1 base and J gave up 2 bases; unmatched junction bases: 10. CDR1 is MGHRA and CDR2 is YSYEKL in the germline V gene. There are 18 residues in the CDR3. The CDR3 nucleotides are TGCGCCAGCAGCCAAGGCCCCGGGACAGTCGTTAACACCGGGGAGCTGTTTTTT. Protein sequence: CASSQGPGTVVNTGELFF.

This chain joins TRBV23-1 and TRBJ1-1; perhaps TRBD1 as D (5 bases). TRBV23-1 is given ORF status, its function remaining uncertain. Trimming shortened V by 7 bases and J by 4 bases, and 16 bases separated the two germline ends. The CDR3 consists of 14 residues. As DNA, the CDR3 is TGCGCCAGCACAAAACGGGGGAGCAGCACTGAAGCTTTCTTT. Amino acid sequence: CASTKRGSSTEAFF.

This clone was detected a few times. The chain is built from TRBV29-1 and TRBJ1-2; D perhaps matches TRBD1 (5 bases). CDR1 is SQVTM and CDR2 is ANQGSEA in the germline V gene. The CDR3 spans 12 residues. V was clipped by 2 bases and J by 6 bases, with 10 bases between them. CDR3 in DNA: TGCAGCGTTGAAAGGGACGCAGATGGCTACACCTTC. This encodes CSVERDADGYTF.

The V and J genes are TRBV5-1 and TRBJ2-3; possible D gene TRBD2, 6 bases. Between the trimmed V and J ends, which lost 0 bases and 10 bases, there was a span of 15 bases. Germline V lookup: CDR1 SGHRS, CDR2 YFSETQ. The CDR3 is made up of 14 amino acids. The chain's CDR3 is CASSLDASGLPQYF. CDR3 DNA: TGCGCCAGCAGCTTGGACGCCAGCGGGCTCCCGCAGTATTTT. The variable domain in full, with the rest retrieved from reference TRBV5-1 and TRBJ2-3, is KAGVTQTPRYLIKTRGQQVTLSCSPISGHRSVSWYQQTPGQGLQFLFEYFSETQRNKGNFPGRFSGRQFSNSRSEMNVSTLELGDSALYLCASSLDASGLPQYFGPGTRLTVL.

The chain couples TRBV7-2 to TRBJ2-6; maybe TRBD2 (5 bases). This CDR3 is built from 15 residues. The V end was cut by 3 bases, the J end by 1 base, with 7 bases between. The germline CDR1 and CDR2 sequences are SGHTA and FQGNSA. DNA for the CDR3: TGTGCCAGCAGCTTGAGGGCGTCTGGGGCCAACGTCCTGACTTTC. Translation gives CASSLRASGANVLTF. Based on the CDR3 plus reference TRBV7-2 and TRBJ2-6, the full variable domain is GAGVSQSPSNKVTEKGKDVELRCDPISGHTALYWYRQSLGQGLEFLIYFQGNSAPDKSGLPSDRFSAERTGGSVSTLTIQRTQQEDSAVYLCASSLRASGANVLTFGAGSRLTVL.

This clone was seen a few times. The chain employs TRBV7-9 and TRBJ1-5, with D maybe TRBD1 (5 bases). V gave up 5 bases and J gave up 5 bases, with 10 bases separating them. Per the germline V gene, CDR1 is SEHNR and CDR2 is FQNEAQ (reference sequence). The CDR3 is 13 amino acids. The CDR3 region has the DNA TGTGCCAGCAGCCCGGGGGACTATCAGCCCCAGCATTTT. Protein: CASSPGDYQPQHF.

This chain uses TRBV5-6 with TRBJ1-2, with 9 bases aligning to TRBD1. Germline-derived CDR1 and CDR2 are SGHDT and YYEEEE. V dropped 2 bases and J dropped 7; count of bases not matched to a gene: 6. The CDR3 extends over 14 amino acids. The CDR3 region is CASSLRDRVGGYTF. The CDR3, as DNA: TGTGCCAGCAGCTTAAGGGACAGGGTCGGTGGCTACACCTTC.

The chain recombines TRBV29-1 with TRBJ1-4; D might be TRBD1 (5 bases). Trimming took 6 bases from V and 3 from J, leaving 14 bases between them. Germline loops: CDR1 SQVTM, CDR2 ANQGSEA. The CDR3 is made up of 14 amino acids. CDR3 residues: CSVGSRVSNEKLFF. CDR3 coding DNA: TGCAGCGTGGGAAGCAGGGTCTCTAATGAAAAACTGTTTTTT. Filled out from reference TRBV29-1 and TRBJ1-4, the complete variable domain reads SAVISQKPSRDICQRGTSLTIQCQVDSQVTMMFWYRQQPGQSLTLIATANQGSEATYESGFVIDKFPISRPNLTFSTLTVSNMSPEDSSIYLCSVGSRVSNEKLFFGSGTQLSVL.